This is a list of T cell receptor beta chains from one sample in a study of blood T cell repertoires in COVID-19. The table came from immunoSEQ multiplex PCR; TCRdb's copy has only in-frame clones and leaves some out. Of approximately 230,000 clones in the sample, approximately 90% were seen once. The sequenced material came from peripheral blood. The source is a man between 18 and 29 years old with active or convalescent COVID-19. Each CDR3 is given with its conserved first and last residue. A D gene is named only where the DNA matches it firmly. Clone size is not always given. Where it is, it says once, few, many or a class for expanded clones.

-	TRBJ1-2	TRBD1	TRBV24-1	TGTGCCACCAGTGAGTCGGACAGGATGACTAACTATGGCTACACCTTC	CATSESDRMTNYGYTF
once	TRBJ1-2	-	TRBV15	TGTGCCACCCAGGGAAGAGGCGGCTACACCTTC	CATQGRGGYTF
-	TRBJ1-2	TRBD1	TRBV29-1	TGCAGCGTTGGCGGGACAGTGTTCCCTAGTTACTATGGCTACACCTTC	CSVGGTVFPSYYGYTF
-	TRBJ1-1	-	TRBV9	TGTGCCAGCAGCGTATCATTGAACACTGAAGCTTTCTTT	CASSVSLNTEAFF
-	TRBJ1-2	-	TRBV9	TGTGCCAGCAGCGTAGAGAAGGGGGTTCTAAAGGCCTATGGCTACACCTTC	CASSVEKGVLKAYGYTF
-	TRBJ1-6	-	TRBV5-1	TGCGCCAGCAGCCCCGGCGTAGGGGCCAATTCACCCCTCCACTTT	CASSPGVGANSPLHF
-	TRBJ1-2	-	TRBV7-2	TGTGCCAGCAGCTTAGAACGGGTAGACGGCTACACCTTC	CASSLERVDGYTF
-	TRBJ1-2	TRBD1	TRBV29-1	TGCAGCGTTGGCAAGGGGGCCGGCTATGGCTACACCTTC	CSVGKGAGYGYTF
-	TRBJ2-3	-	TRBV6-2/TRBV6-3	TGTGCCAGCAGTTACCAGGGGACGCAGTATTTT	CASSYQGTQYF
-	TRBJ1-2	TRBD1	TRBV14	TGTGCCAGCAGCCTTCGGACAGGGGGATATGGCTACACCTTC	CASSLRTGGYGYTF
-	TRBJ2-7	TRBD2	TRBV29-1	TGCAGCGTTGAAGATTCGGTAGCGGGAGAGGAATACGAGCAGTACTTC	CSVEDSVAGEEYEQYF
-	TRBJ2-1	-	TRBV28	TGTGCCAGCAGTTACCCCCTAGGCTACAATGAGCAGTTCTTC	CASSYPLGYNEQFF
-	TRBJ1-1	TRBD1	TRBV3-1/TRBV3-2	TGTGCCAGCACCCCCGACAGGGGATTGTATGAAGCTTTCTTT	CASTPDRGLYEAFF
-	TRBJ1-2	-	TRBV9	TGTGCCAGCAGCCCCCGGACTTTATCCTATGGCTACACCTTC	CASSPRTLSYGYTF
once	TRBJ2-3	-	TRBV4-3	TGCGCCAGCAGCCAAGAAGACTTATCAGATACGCAGTATTTT	CASSQEDLSDTQYF
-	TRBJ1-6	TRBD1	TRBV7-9	TGTGCCAGCAGCCCTACGGACAGGGGGAATTCACCCCTCCACTTT	CASSPTDRGNSPLHF
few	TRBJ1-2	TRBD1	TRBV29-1	TGCAGCGGCTGGGACAGCTCAAACTATGGCTACACCTTC	CSGWDSSNYGYTF
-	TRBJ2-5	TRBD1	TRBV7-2	TGTGCCAGCAGCTTAGCATCGACAGGGGTCTCCCAAGAGACCCAGTACTTC	CASSLASTGVSQETQYF
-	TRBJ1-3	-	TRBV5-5	TGTGCCAGCAGCTTGTCCGGGACAGGAAACACCATATATTTT	CASSLSGTGNTIYF
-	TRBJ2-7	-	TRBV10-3	TGTGCCATCAGTGGACAGAAAACCTACGAGCAGTACTTC	CAISGQKTYEQYF
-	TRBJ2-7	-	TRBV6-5	TGTGCCAGCAGTCTCCCAGTCTACGAGCAGTACTTC	CASSLPVYEQYF
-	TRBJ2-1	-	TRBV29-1	TGCAGCTCCAGGACAGAAGGGAATGAGCAGTTCTTC	CSSRTEGNEQFF
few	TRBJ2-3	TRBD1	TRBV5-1	TGCGCCAGCAGCCACGGGACAGCAGATACGCAGTATTTT	CASSHGTADTQYF
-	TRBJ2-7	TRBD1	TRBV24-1	TGTGCCACCAGTGATCCTGGGGGACAGGGGGACTACGAGCAGTACTTC	CATSDPGGQGDYEQYF
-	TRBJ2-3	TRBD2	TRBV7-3	TGTGCCAGCAGCTTAACGTTCCTAGCGGGAGTCACAGATACGCAGTATTTT	CASSLTFLAGVTDTQYF
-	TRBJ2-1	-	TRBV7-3	TGTGCCAGCAGCTTAGACTCTTCTAAGCAGTTCTTC	CASSLDSSKQFF
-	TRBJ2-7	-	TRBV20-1	TGCAGTGCTAAACAGAACGAGCAGTACTTC	CSAKQNEQYF
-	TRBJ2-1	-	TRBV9	TGTGCCAGCAGCGTAGCAGGGTCTGTCGATGAGCAGTTCTTC	CASSVAGSVDEQFF
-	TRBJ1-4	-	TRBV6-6	TGTGCCAGCAGTTACGATGGGGGGAAAGAAAAACTGTTTTTT	CASSYDGGKEKLFF
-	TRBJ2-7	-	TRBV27	TGTGCCAGCAGTTACTCAGGGGTAGGATACGAGCAGTACTTC	CASSYSGVGYEQYF
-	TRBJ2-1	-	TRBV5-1	TGCGCCAGCAGCGTGACGGGGGTTCTATACAATGAGCAGTTCTTC	CASSVTGVLYNEQFF
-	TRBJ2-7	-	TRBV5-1	TGCGCCAGCAGCTTGCAGGGCTACGAGCAGTACTTC	CASSLQGYEQYF
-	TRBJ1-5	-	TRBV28	TGTGCCAGTCAGCGGGACCATAATAGCAATCAGCCCCAGCATTTT	CASQRDHNSNQPQHF
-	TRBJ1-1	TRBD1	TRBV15	TGTGCCACCAGCAGAGACCCGGGACAGAAGAACACTGAAGCTTTCTTT	CATSRDPGQKNTEAFF
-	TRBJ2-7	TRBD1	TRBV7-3	TGTGCCAGCAGCTCAACCCCCGGGACAGCGGCCTACGAGCAGTACTTC	CASSSTPGTAAYEQYF
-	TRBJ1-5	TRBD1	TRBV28	TGTGCCAGCAGGGATGGGGACAGGGGAGGGAATCAGCCCCAGCATTTT	CASRDGDRGGNQPQHF
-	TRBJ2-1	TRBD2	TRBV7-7	TGTGCTAGCAGCCCGCGACTAGCGGGGGCCAACAATGAGCAGTTCTTC	CASSPRLAGANNEQFF
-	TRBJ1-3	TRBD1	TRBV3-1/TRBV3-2	TGTGCCAGCAGCCACGATAAACAGGGGGGCACCATATATTTT	CASSHDKQGGTIYF
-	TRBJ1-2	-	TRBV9	TGTGCCAGCAGCGTAGATCCACAACACTATGGCTACACCTTC	CASSVDPQHYGYTF
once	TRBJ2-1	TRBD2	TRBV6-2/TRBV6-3	TGTGCCAGCAGTTTAGGTGTCGGGACTAGCTCCTACAATGAGCAGTTCTTC	CASSLGVGTSSYNEQFF